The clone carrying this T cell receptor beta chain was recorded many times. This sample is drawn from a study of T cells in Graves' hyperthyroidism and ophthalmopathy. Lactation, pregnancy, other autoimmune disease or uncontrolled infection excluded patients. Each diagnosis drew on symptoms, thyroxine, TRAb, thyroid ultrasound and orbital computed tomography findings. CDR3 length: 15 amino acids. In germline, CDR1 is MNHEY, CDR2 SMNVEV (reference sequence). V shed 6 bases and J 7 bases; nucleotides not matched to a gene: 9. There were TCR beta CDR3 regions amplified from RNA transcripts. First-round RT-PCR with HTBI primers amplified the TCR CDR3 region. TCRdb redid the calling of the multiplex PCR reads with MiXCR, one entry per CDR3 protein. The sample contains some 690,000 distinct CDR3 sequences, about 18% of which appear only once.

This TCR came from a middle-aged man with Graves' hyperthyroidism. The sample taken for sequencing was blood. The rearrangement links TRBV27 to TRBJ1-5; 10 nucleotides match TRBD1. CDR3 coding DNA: TGTGCCAGCAGCCCCGGGACAGGGGTTCGACAGCCCCAGCATTTT. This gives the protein CASSPGTGVRQPQHF.